This paragraph covers one T cell receptor beta chain sequence. What it recognizes is unknown. The second PCR ran roughly 6 to 12 cycles with a sample-barcoded 5' primer and J-beta primers. Tagging of each cDNA molecule was performed by a template-switch adaptor with 12 random nucleotides. In TCRdb, the 5' RACE reads were re-called with MiXCR into one record per CDR3 protein. The sample has 600,000 to 850,000 distinct CDR3 sequences, 25% seen once. The data were taken from a study of blood T cells in healthy people across ages. General observations from the study: Age showed a roughly linear inverse relationship with TCR beta diversity per million T cells. Diversity was higher, and naive CD4+ cells more numerous, in long-lived donors than in aged donors.

These data were also filed under a second study, of T cells of mothers and their children. This second study says: Material was donated by three healthy Caucasian mothers and their six children.

This sequence was found in a boy younger than 18 in good health. Sequences were obtained from blood.

CDR3: CASSRDRDYQETQYF. CDR3 bases: TGTGCCAGCAGTCGTGACAGGGACTATCAAGAGACCCAGTACTTC. The rearrangement uses TRBV6-2 or TRBV6-3 and TRBJ2-5, with D perhaps TRBD1 or TRBD2 (7 bases each). From germline, CDR1 is MNHEY and CDR2 SVGEGT. This CDR3 has 15 residues. V was clipped by 5 bases and J by 2 bases, with 15 bases between them.